According to its frequency, the clone carrying this T cell receptor (beta chain) is medium-sized. The target antigen is unknown. These data come from a study of human CD8 memory T cell subsets. Study conclusions and caveats: Similarly high diversity marked stem-like memory and precursor exhausted T cells, unlike effector memory cells. Minimally overlapping with each other were the repertoires of precursor exhausted and stem-like memory T cells. For this study, sequencing was restricted to the T cell receptor beta chains only.

A UMI-labeled 5' RACE approach was the method that produced the TCR beta libraries. From the 5' RACE reads, TCRdb lists one entry per CDR3 protein and no DNA. The sample includes 6,000 to 8,500 distinct CDR3 sequences. From germline, CDR1 is SQVTM and CDR2 ANQGSEA. CDR3 length: 14 amino acids. The authors enriched total CD8+ T cells by negative magnetic separation. The sequence was collected from a human donor in good health. The sequenced sample was CD8+ T cells from PBMCs. V usage is TRBV29-1 and J usage is TRBJ2-1; the TCRdb D gene call, TRBD2, has no DNA to confirm it. The CDR3 protein is CSVVGDYPLNEQFF.